A selection of T cell receptor beta chains follows, all from one sample in a study of blood T cell repertoires in COVID-19. Only in-frame clones appear in the TCRdb table, and some are missing; sequencing was by immunoSEQ multiplex PCR. Of approximately 200,000 clones listed, more than 85% are singletons. Sequencing used peripheral blood. The origin of the receptors is a woman aged 25 to 39 with active or convalescent COVID-19. CDR3s include the opening cysteine and the closing phenylalanine or tryptophan. A D gene is named only where the DNA matches it firmly. The size of a clone is reported for some rows only, either as once, few or many, or as a class for expanded clones.

d_call	v_call	clone_size	j_call	cdr3_aa	cdr3_nt
TRBD1	TRBV5-6	.	TRBJ1-5	CASSVGQGTYQPQHF	TGTGCCAGCAGCGTTGGACAGGGTACCTATCAGCCCCAGCATTTT
.	TRBV3-1/TRBV3-2	.	TRBJ1-2	CASSQSDRNYGYTF	TGTGCCAGCAGCCAATCCGACAGAAACTATGGCTACACCTTC
TRBD1	TRBV7-9	.	TRBJ2-1	CASKSGTGVNEQFF	TGTGCCAGCAAATCCGGGACAGGGGTTAATGAGCAGTTCTTC
TRBD1	TRBV6-5	.	TRBJ1-2	CASSSTTGADYGYTF	TGTGCCAGCAGTTCCACGACAGGGGCAGACTATGGCTACACCTTC
TRBD2	TRBV13	.	TRBJ2-3	CASSLGLAGDTQYF	TGTGCCAGCAGCTTAGGCCTAGCGGGGGATACGCAGTATTTT
TRBD1	TRBV18	.	TRBJ1-3	CASHGTGTRNTIYF	TGTGCCAGCCACGGGACAGGGACGAGAAACACCATATATTTT
TRBD2	TRBV9	.	TRBJ2-1	CASSVEFSGGFNEQFF	TGTGCCAGCAGCGTAGAGTTTAGCGGGGGCTTTAATGAGCAGTTCTTC
.	TRBV9	.	TRBJ1-1	CASSVTPGYAREAFF	TGTGCCAGCAGCGTAACCCCAGGGTACGCTAGAGAAGCTTTCTTT
.	TRBV6-5	.	TRBJ1-1	CASSYAINRVSTEAFF	TGTGCCAGCAGTTACGCGATTAACAGGGTGAGCACTGAAGCTTTCTTT
.	TRBV4-1	.	TRBJ1-4	CATDLTGEYEKLFF	TGCGCCACCGATTTGACAGGAGAGTATGAAAAACTGTTTTTT
TRBD1	TRBV7-9	.	TRBJ1-5	CASSLGTGVSNQPQHF	TGTGCCAGCAGCTTAGGGACAGGGGTGAGCAATCAGCCCCAGCATTTT
TRBD2	TRBV7-9	.	TRBJ2-7	CASSSPGREASYEQYF	TGTGCCAGCAGCTCCCCAGGGAGGGAAGCCTCCTACGAGCAGTACTTC
TRBD1	TRBV6-5	.	TRBJ2-5	CASSYTRQGSNEYF	TGTGCCAGCAGTTACACCCGACAGGGTTCTAACGAGTACTTC
TRBD2	TRBV5-1	.	TRBJ2-3	CASSWGLNTDTQYF	TGCGCCAGCAGCTGGGGACTAAACACAGATACGCAGTATTTT
.	TRBV19	.	TRBJ1-5	CASSPGESYQPQHF	TGTGCCAGTTCCCCAGGGGAGAGTTATCAGCCCCAGCATTTT
.	TRBV7-9	.	TRBJ1-1	CASSFGLSEAFF	TGTGCCAGCAGCTTTGGACTGTCTGAAGCTTTCTTT
.	TRBV5-6	.	TRBJ2-3	CASSVGGGRTDTQYF	TGTGCCAGCAGTGTAGGGGGGGGTCGCACAGATACGCAGTATTTT
.	TRBV7-9	.	TRBJ2-5	CASSLTPSPETQYF	TGTGCCAGCAGCTTAACCCCTAGTCCGGAGACCCAGTACTTC
TRBD2	TRBV18	.	TRBJ2-7	CASSPGPGLASSYEQYF	TGTGCCAGCTCACCCGGACCGGGACTAGCTAGCTCCTACGAGCAGTACTTC
TRBD2	TRBV5-6	.	TRBJ2-5	CASTLAGGRETQYF	TGTGCCAGCACCCTAGCGGGGGGTCGAGAGACCCAGTACTTC
TRBD2	TRBV3-1/TRBV3-2	.	TRBJ2-1	CASSQGGGSDYNEQFF	TGTGCCAGCAGCCAAGGGGGCGGGAGCGACTACAATGAGCAGTTCTTC
.	TRBV30	few	TRBJ1-3	CAWSAVSGNTIYF	TGTGCCTGGAGTGCCGTCTCTGGAAACACCATATATTTT
.	TRBV27	.	TRBJ1-2	CASSLRLANYGYTF	TGTGCCAGCAGTTTGCGACTCGCCAACTATGGCTACACCTTC
.	TRBV21-1	.	TRBJ2-3	CASRTGGRPDTQYF	TGTGCCAGCAGGACCGGGGGAAGGCCAGATACGCAGTATTTT
.	TRBV9	.	TRBJ2-1	CASSLIGLSGPHEQFF	TGTGCCAGCAGCCTCATCGGACTATCGGGGCCCCATGAGCAGTTCTTC
.	TRBV7-2	.	TRBJ2-1	CASSLGGGVDNEQFF	TGTGCCAGCAGCTTGGGAGGGGGGGTGGACAATGAGCAGTTCTTC
.	TRBV6-5	.	TRBJ2-1	CASSYGADNEQFF	TGTGCCAGCAGTTACGGGGCGGACAATGAGCAGTTCTTC
.	TRBV3-1/TRBV3-2	.	TRBJ1-1	CASKEGETTEAFF	TGTGCCAGCAAGGAGGGAGAAACCACTGAAGCTTTCTTT
.	TRBV5-1	.	TRBJ2-3	CASSPQGTDTQYF	TGCGCCAGCAGCCCACAGGGAACAGATACGCAGTATTTT
TRBD1	TRBV7-2	.	TRBJ1-4	CASSVGQGRGEKLFF	TGTGCCAGCAGCGTTGGACAGGGGCGGGGTGAAAAACTGTTTTTT
.	TRBV18	.	TRBJ1-3	CASIPILGASGNTIYF	TGTGCCAGCATTCCGATCCTAGGCGCCTCTGGAAACACCATATATTTT
TRBD1	TRBV18	.	TRBJ1-1	CASSPGQGRVNTEAFF	TGTGCCAGCTCACCAGGACAGGGGAGGGTGAACACTGAAGCTTTCTTT
TRBD1	TRBV25-1	.	TRBJ1-2	CASSRTGPRIGYTF	TGTGCCAGCAGCCGGACAGGGCCGAGGATTGGCTACACCTTC
.	TRBV10-2	.	TRBJ2-2	CASSDPDTGQHGELFF	TGCGCCAGCAGTGACCCGGACACTGGACAGCACGGGGAGCTGTTTTTT
TRBD1	TRBV11-3	.	TRBJ1-5	CASSFTGDQPQHF	TGTGCCAGCAGCTTCACAGGGGATCAGCCCCAGCATTTT
.	TRBV27	.	TRBJ1-4	CASSSRQPDATNEKLFF	TGTGCCAGCAGTTCTCGACAGCCGGATGCAACTAATGAAAAACTGTTTTTT
TRBD2	TRBV6-5	.	TRBJ2-5	CASSQASGQETQYF	TGTGCCAGCAGTCAGGCTAGCGGACAAGAGACCCAGTACTTC
.	TRBV19	.	TRBJ1-2	CASSPRGGAKNYGYTF	TGTGCCAGTAGCCCTCGGGGGGGGGCGAAGAACTATGGCTACACCTTC
.	TRBV18	.	TRBJ1-1	CASSSLQTGWGDTEAFF	TGTGCCAGCTCATCCCTCCAGACAGGATGGGGAGACACTGAAGCTTTCTTT
TRBD2	TRBV5-1	few	TRBJ2-3	CASSLGPLAGTTDTQYF	TGCGCCAGCAGCTTGGGTCCTCTAGCGGGGACCACAGATACGCAGTATTTT
TRBD1	TRBV7-9	few	TRBJ2-3	CASSPGQGAADTQYF	TGTGCCAGCAGCCCTGGACAGGGGGCCGCAGATACGCAGTATTTT
.	TRBV20-1	.	TRBJ2-2	CSVSRNGELFF	TGCAGTGTCTCTAGGAACGGGGAGCTGTTTTTT
TRBD1	TRBV11-3	once	TRBJ2-1	CASSPRTGGSSYNEQFF	TGTGCCAGCAGCCCCCGGACAGGGGGTAGCTCCTACAATGAGCAGTTCTTC